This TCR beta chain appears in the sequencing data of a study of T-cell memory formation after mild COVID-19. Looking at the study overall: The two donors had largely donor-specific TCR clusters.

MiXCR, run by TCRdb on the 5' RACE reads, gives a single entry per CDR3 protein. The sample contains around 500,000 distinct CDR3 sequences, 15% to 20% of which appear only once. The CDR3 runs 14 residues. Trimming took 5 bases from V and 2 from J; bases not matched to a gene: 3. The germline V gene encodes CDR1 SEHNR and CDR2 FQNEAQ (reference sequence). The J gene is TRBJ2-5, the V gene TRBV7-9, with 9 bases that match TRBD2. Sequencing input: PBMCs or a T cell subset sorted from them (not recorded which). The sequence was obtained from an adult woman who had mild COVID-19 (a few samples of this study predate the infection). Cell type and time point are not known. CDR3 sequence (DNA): TGTGCCAGCAGCACGACTAGCGGACAAGAGACCCAGTACTTC. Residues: CASSTTSGQETQYF. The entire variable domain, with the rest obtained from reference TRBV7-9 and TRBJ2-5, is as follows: DTGVSQNPRHKITKRGQNVTFRCDPISEHNRLYWYRQTLGQGPEFLTYFQNEAQLEKSRLLSDRFSAERPKGSFSTLEIQRTEQGDSAMYLCASSTTSGQETQYFGPGTRLLVL.